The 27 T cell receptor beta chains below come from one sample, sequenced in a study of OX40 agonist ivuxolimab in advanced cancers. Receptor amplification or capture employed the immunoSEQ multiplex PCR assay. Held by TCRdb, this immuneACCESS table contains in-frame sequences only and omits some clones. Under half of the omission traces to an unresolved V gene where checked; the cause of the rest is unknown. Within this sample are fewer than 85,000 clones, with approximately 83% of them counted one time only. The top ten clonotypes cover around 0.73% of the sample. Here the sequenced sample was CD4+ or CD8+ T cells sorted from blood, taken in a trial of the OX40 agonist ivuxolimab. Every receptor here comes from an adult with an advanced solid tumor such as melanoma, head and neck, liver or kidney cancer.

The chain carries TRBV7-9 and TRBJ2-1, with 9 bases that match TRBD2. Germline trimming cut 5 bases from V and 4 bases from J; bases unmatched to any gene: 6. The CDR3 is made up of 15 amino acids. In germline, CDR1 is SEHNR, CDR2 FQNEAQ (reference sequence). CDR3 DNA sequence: TGTGCCAGCAGCCCTCGGCGGGGGGGATACAATGAGCAGTTCTTC. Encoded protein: CASSPRRGGYNEQFF.

The CDR3 protein is CASSSRRGSTDTQYF. DNA of the CDR3: TGTGCCAGCAGTTCTCGCAGGGGTAGCACAGATACGCAGTATTTT. The chain has TRBV28 and TRBJ2-3, with D perhaps matching TRBD1 (6 bases). V lost 4 bases and J lost 0, with 11 bases in between. The CDR3 extends over 15 amino acids. Germline lookup yields CDR1 MDHEN and CDR2 SYDVKM.

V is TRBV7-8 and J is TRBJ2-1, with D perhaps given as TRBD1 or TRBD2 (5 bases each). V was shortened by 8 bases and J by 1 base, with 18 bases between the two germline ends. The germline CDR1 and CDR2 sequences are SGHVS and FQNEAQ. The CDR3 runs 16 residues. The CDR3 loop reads CASEIRDRRSYNEQFF. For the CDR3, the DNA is TGTGCCAGCGAAATCCGGGACCGCAGGTCCTACAATGAGCAGTTCTTC.

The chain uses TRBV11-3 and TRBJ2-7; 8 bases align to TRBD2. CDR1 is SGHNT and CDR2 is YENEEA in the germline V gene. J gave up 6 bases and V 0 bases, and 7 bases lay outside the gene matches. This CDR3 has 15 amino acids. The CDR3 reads CASSLEGTRGTEQYF. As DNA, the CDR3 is TGTGCCAGCAGCTTAGAGGGGACTAGAGGAACCGAGCAGTACTTC.

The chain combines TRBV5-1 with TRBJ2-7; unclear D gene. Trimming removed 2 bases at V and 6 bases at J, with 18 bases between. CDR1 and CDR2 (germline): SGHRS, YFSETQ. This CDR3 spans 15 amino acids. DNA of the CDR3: TGCGCCAGCAGCTTAACCTCACCGGGTCAAGGCGAGCAGTACTTC. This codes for CASSLTSPGQGEQYF.

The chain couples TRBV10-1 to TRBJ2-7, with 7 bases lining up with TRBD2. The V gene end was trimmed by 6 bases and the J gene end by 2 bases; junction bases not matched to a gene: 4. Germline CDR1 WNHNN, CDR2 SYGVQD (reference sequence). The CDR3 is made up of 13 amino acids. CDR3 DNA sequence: TGCGCCAGCAGGCCTAGCGGAACCTACGAGCAGTACTTC. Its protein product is CASRPSGTYEQYF.

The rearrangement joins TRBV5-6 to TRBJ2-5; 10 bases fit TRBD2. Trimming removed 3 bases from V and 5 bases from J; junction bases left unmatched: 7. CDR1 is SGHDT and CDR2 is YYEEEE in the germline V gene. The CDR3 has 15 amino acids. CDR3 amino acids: CASSSLAGESETQYF. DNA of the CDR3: TGTGCCAGCAGCTCCCTAGCGGGAGAGTCGGAGACCCAGTACTTC.

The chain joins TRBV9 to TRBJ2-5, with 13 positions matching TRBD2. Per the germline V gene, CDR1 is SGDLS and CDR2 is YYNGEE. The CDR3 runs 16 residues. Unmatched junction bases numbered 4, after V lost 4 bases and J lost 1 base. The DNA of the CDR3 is TGTGCCAGCAGCTTCCGGACTAGCGGGGGCCAAGAGACCCAGTACTTC. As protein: CASSFRTSGGQETQYF.

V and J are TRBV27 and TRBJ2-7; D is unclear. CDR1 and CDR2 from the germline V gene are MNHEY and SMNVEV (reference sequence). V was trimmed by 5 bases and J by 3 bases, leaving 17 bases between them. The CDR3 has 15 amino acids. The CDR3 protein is CASSQRNLGLYEQYF. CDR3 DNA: TGTGCCAGCAGTCAAAGGAACTTAGGGCTCTACGAGCAGTACTTC.

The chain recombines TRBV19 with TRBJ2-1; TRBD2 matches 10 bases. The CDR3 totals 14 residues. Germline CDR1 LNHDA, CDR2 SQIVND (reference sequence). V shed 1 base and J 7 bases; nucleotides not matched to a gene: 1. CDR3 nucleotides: TGTGCCAGTAGTATAGTAGCGGGAGGAAATGAGCAGTTCTTC. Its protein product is CASSIVAGGNEQFF.

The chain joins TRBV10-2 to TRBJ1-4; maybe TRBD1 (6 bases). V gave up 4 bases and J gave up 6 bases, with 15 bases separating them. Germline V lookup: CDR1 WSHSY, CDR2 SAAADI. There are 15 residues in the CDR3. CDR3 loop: CASSGRRGSDEKLFF. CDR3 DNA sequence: TGCGCCAGCAGTGGGAGGAGGGGGTCGGATGAAAAACTGTTTTTT.

CDR3 DNA: TGTGCCAGCAGACCCCCCTACCCCGGAGAGGGGGAGACCCAGTACTTC. Its protein product is CASRPPYPGEGETQYF. The rearrangement uses TRBV28 and TRBJ2-5; possibly TRBD1 or TRBD2 for D (5 bases each). Germline CDR1 and CDR2: MDHEN and SYDVKM. Trimming stripped 6 bases from V and 5 bases from J, with 22 bases between. The CDR3 is 16 residues long.

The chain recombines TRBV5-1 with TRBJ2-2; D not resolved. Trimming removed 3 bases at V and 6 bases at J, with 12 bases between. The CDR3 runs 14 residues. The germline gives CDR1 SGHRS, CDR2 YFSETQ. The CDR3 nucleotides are TGCGCCAGCAGCTCGTTAGGTGACTCCGGGGAGCTGTTTTTT. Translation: CASSSLGDSGELFF.

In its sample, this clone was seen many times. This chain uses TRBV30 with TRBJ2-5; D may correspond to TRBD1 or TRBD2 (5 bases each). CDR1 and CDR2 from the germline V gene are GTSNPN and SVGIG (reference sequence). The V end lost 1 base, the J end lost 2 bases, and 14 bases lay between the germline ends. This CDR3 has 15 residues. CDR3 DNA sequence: TGTGCCTGGAGTGCCCACGTTGGGACGCAAGAGACCCAGTACTTC. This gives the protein CAWSAHVGTQETQYF.

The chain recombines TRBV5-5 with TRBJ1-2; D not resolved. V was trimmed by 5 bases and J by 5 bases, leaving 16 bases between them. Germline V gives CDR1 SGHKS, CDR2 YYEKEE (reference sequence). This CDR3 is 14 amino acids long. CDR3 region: CASSFRDPGYGYTF. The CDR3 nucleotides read TGTGCCAGCAGTTTCCGGGATCCCGGGTATGGCTACACCTTC.

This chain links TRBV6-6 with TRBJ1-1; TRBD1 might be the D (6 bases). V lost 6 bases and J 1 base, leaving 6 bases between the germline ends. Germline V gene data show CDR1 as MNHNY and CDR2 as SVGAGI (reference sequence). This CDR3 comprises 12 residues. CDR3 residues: CASRQGNTEAFF. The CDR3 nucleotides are TGTGCCAGCAGACAGGGGAACACTGAAGCTTTCTTT.

CDR3 nucleotide sequence: TGTGCCAGCAGCTTAGCGCGGGCAGAGGGGAACACCGGGGAGCTGTTTTTT. This gives the protein CASSLARAEGNTGELFF. The chain has TRBV7-7 and TRBJ2-2, with D possibly TRBD2 on 5 matching bases. Germline-derived CDR1 and CDR2 are SSHAT and FNYEAQ (reference sequence). Trimming removed 0 bases at V and 1 base at J, with 12 bases between. The CDR3 spans 17 residues.

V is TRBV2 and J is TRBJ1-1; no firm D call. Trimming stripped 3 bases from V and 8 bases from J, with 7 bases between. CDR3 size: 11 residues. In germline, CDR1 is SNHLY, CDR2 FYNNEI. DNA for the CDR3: TGTGCCAGCAGTGAGCCCTCGGAAGCTTTCTTT. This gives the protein CASSEPSEAFF.

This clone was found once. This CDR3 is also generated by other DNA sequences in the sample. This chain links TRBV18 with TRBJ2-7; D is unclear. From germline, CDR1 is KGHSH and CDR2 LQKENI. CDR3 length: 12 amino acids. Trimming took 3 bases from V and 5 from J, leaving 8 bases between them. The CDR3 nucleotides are TGTGCCAGCTCACCGGGAAGGGACGAGCAGTACTTC. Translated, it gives CASSPGRDEQYF.

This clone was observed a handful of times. In DNA form, the CDR3 reads TGTGCCAGCTCACCGGGAGGGGGTCATCAGCCCCAGCATTTT. The encoded protein is CASSPGGGHQPQHF. The chain employs TRBV18 and TRBJ1-5, with D possibly being TRBD1 (6 bases). V was pared by 3 bases and J by 5 bases, with 11 bases between. This CDR3 has 14 amino acids. From germline, CDR1 is KGHSH and CDR2 LQKENI.

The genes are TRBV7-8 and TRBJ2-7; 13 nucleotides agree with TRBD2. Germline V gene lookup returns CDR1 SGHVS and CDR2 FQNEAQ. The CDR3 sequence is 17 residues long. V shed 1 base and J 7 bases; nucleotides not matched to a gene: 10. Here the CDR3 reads CASSLGGTSGMAWEQYF. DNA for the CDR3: TGTGCCAGCAGCTTAGGGGGGACTAGCGGGATGGCCTGGGAGCAGTACTTC. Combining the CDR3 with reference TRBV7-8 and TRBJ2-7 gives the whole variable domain GAGVSQSPRYKVAKRGQDVALRCDPISGHVSLFWYQQALGQGPEFLTYFQNEAQLDKSGLPSDRFFAERPEGSVSTLKIQRTQQEDSAVYLCASSLGGTSGMAWEQYFGPGTRLTVT.

CDR3 protein: CSARPNYEQFF. The CDR3 region has the DNA TGCAGTGCTAGGCCCAACTATGAGCAGTTCTTC. The chain carries TRBV20-1 and TRBJ2-1; D gene ambiguous. CDR1 and CDR2 from the germline V gene are DFQATT and SNEGSKA (reference sequence). This CDR3 has 11 residues. The V and J ends lost 3 bases and 8 bases respectively, with 8 bases between them.

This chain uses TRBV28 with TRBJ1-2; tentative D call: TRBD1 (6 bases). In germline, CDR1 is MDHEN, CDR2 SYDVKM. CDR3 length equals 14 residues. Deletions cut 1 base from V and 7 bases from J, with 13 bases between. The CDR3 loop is CASSLYRDVTGYTF. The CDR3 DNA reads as TGTGCCAGCAGTTTATACAGGGATGTAACTGGCTACACCTTC.

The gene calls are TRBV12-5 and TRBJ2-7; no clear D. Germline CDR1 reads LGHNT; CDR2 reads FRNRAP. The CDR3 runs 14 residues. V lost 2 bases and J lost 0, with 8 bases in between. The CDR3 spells CASGLWGFSYEQYF. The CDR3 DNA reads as TGTGCTAGTGGTTTGTGGGGATTCTCCTACGAGCAGTACTTC.

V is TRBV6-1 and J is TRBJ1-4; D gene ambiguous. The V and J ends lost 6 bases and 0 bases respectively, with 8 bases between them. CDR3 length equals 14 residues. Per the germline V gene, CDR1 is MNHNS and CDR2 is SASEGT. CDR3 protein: CASRPWATNEKLFF. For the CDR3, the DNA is TGTGCCAGCAGGCCTTGGGCAACTAATGAAAAACTGTTTTTT.

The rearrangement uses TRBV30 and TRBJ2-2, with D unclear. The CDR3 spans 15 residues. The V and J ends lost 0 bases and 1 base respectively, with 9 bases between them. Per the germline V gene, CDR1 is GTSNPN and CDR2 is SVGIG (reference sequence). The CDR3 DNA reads TGTGCCTGGAGTGTACTATCGCTGAACACCGGGGAGCTGTTTTTT. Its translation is CAWSVLSLNTGELFF.

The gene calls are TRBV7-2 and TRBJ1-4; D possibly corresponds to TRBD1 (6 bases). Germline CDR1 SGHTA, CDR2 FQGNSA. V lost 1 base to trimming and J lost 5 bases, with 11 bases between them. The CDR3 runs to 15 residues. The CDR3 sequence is CASSLGTELNEKLFF. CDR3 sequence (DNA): TGTGCCAGCAGCTTAGGGACAGAACTAAATGAAAAACTGTTTTTT.